This T cell receptor beta chain was identified during a study of blood T cell repertoires in COVID-19. Original methodology: The authors estimated nucleated cell counts from reference gene primer amplification. Here immunoSEQ multiplex PCR was the method, and the copy in TCRdb shows in-frame clones only, minus some. V and J calls plus clone size are reproduced from that table; the DNA served to infer D and trimming. The data hold under 350,000 clones, with 89% observed a single time. This sequence originates from a woman aged 60-75 years who had recovered from COVID-19. What was sequenced was PBMCs or T cells enriched from blood (not recorded which).

The CDR3 sequence: CASSRTGDVTEAFF. For the CDR3, the DNA is TGTGCCAGCAGCAGGACAGGGGATGTAACTGAAGCTTTCTTT. The V and J genes are TRBV21-1 and TRBJ1-1; the D segment call TRBD1 is taken from the table without a DNA check. TRBV21-1 is a known pseudogene. CDR3 size: 14 residues.